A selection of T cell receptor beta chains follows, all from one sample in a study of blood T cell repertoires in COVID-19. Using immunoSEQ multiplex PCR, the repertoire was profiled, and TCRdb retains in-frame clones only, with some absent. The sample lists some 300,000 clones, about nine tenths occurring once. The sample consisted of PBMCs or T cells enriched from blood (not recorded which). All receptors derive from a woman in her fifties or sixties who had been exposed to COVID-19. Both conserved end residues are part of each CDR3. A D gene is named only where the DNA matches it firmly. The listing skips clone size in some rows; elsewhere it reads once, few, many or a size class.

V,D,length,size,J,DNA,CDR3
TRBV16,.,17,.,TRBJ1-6,TGTGCCAGCAGCCCACCTAATGCGGGACGTAATAATTCACCCCTCCACTTT,CASSPPNAGRNNSPLHF
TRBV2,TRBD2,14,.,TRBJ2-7,TGTGCCAGCAGGGGATTAGCGGGGGCTGGCGAGCAGTACTTC,CASRGLAGAGEQYF
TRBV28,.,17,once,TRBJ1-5,TGTGCCAGCAGAGTACTCCGGACACAAGGTAGCAATCAGCCCCAGCATTTT,CASRVLRTQGSNQPQHF
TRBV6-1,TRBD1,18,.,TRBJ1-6,TGTGCCAGCAGTGAAGGACGGACAGGCACATACTATAATTCACCCCTCCACTTT,CASSEGRTGTYYNSPLHF
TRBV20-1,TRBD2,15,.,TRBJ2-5,TGCAGTGCTAGTTTAGCGGGGGGGCACCAAGAGACCCAGTACTTC,CSASLAGGHQETQYF
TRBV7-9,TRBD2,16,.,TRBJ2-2,TGTGCCAGCAGAACAACTAGCGGAGGGTTCGTCGGGGAGCTGTTTTTT,CASRTTSGGFVGELFF
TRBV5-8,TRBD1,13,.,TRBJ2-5,TGTGCCAGCACGATAGACAGGGGTGAGACCCAGTACTTC,CASTIDRGETQYF
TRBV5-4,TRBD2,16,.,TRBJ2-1,TGTGCCAGCAGCTTCACCGTGGCTAGCGGGGGGGATGAGCAGTTCTTC,CASSFTVASGGDEQFF
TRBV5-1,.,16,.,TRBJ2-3,TGCGCCAGCAGCTCAGGCACGAGGGTTGTGTCAGATACGCAGTATTTT,CASSSGTRVVSDTQYF
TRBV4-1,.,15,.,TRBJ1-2,TGCGCCAGCAGCCAAGAGGGGCAAGGGAACTATGGCTACACCTTC,CASSQEGQGNYGYTF
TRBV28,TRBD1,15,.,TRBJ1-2,TGTGCCAGCAGTCCCTCAGGACAGGGGTGGCATGGCTACACCTTC,CASSPSGQGWHGYTF
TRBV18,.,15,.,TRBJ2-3,TGTGCCAGCTCACCCAGGGGCTTGGGCACAGATACGCAGTATTTT,CASSPRGLGTDTQYF